The source of this TCR beta chain is a study of a mutant IDH1 vaccine in newly diagnosed glioma. CDR1 and CDR2 (germline): SGHRS, YFSETQ. V was clipped by 0 bases and J by 7 bases; unmatched bases: 4. The CDR3 is 14 residues long. To note about this clone: As yet, its antigen is unknown.

The sample's time point: week 11, during vaccination. A 20-mer mutant IDH1 peptide at 300 ug was injected subcutaneously with topical imiquimod. TCRdb's copy holds only in-frame clones and misses some; the assay was immunoSEQ multiplex PCR. The sample has 110,000 or so clones, about 90% seen once. The V call is TRBV5-1, the J call TRBJ2-1; TRBD2 aligns across 7 bases. This clonotype was obtained from a woman between 50 and 59 years old with glioma. Material: PBMCs, obtained from a glioma patient whose treatment included an IDH1 peptide vaccine. The CDR3 DNA reads as TGCGCCAGCAGCTTGGCACTAGCGAGGAATGAGCAGTTCTTC. Protein sequence: CASSLALARNEQFF.